This entry lists 28 T cell receptor beta chains sequenced from one sample in a study of blood T cell repertoires in COVID-19. Some clones are missing from TCRdb's copy, which holds only in-frame ones; the method was immunoSEQ multiplex PCR. The sample lists some 50,000 clones, just under 85% seen once, with more than 13% in the top ten. Material for sequencing was peripheral blood. These receptor sequences come from a human donor in a cohort sampled during active COVID-19.

This chain uses TRBV18 with TRBJ1-2, with TRBD1 identical over 9 bases. This CDR3 is 18 amino acids long. V lost 0 bases to trimming and J lost 5 bases; unmatched junction nucleotides: 13. Germline CDR1 and CDR2: KGHSH and LQKENI. The CDR3 region is CASSPPRDRVPIWYGYTF. CDR3 in DNA: TGTGCCAGCTCACCACCCCGGGACAGGGTCCCTATTTGGTATGGCTACACCTTC.

V gene TRBV2 combines with J gene TRBJ2-3; D call uncertain. The CDR3 covers 15 residues. CDR1 is SNHLY, CDR2 FYNNEI, per germline. Trimming left V 7 bases short and J 5 bases short, with 19 bases between. As DNA, the CDR3 is TGTGCCAGCAATATAGATGAGAGTTTGCGAGATACGCAGTATTTT. The encoded protein is CASNIDESLRDTQYF.

V and J are TRBV2 and TRBJ2-5; TRBD2 matches at 10 bases. This CDR3 contains 14 residues. With V trimmed by 6 bases and J by 4 bases, 5 bases remained unmatched. The V gene's germline CDR1 is SNHLY and CDR2 FYNNEI. The CDR3 reads CASRVSGGRETQYF. The CDR3 region has the DNA TGTGCCAGCAGGGTTAGCGGGGGGAGAGAGACCCAGTACTTC.

This chain connects TRBV2 to TRBJ2-7; 8 bases are shared with TRBD1. The CDR3 has 14 residues. V dropped 5 bases and J dropped 3; count of bases not matched to a gene: 6. Germline V gene lookup returns CDR1 SNHLY and CDR2 FYNNEI. For the CDR3, the DNA is TGTGCCAGCAGTTTACAGGGGGTAGGCTACGAGCAGTACTTC. This translates into CASSLQGVGYEQYF. Drawing the rest from reference TRBV2 and TRBJ2-7, the complete variable domain is EPEVTQTPSHQVTQMGQEVILRCVPISNHLYFYWYRQILGQKVEFLVSFYNNEISEKSEIFDDQFSVERPDGSNFTLKIRSTKLEDSAMYFCASSLQGVGYEQYFGPGTRLTVT.

The V call is TRBV6-5, the J call TRBJ1-2; no firm D call. The CDR3 runs 14 residues. V was cut by 2 bases and J by 0 bases, with 7 bases left in between. Per germline, CDR1 MNHEY and CDR2 SVGAGI. The CDR3 DNA sequence: TGTGCCAGCAGTTACGGGCCTACTAACTATGGCTACACCTTC. This sequence encodes CASSYGPTNYGYTF.

The chain links TRBV5-1 to TRBJ2-5, with TRBD1 matching 7 bases. Germline values: CDR1 SGHRS, CDR2 YFSETQ. The trim removed 4 bases at V and 5 bases at J, leaving 11 bases unmatched. CDR3 size: 15 residues. CDR3 coding DNA: TGCGCCAGCAGCCTTCAACGCGGACAGGTTGAGACCCAGTACTTC. Amino acids: CASSLQRGQVETQYF.

The rearrangement links TRBV7-9 to TRBJ2-1; D not certain. The CDR3 runs 13 residues. Deletions cut 6 bases from V and 8 bases from J, with 14 bases between. CDR1 and CDR2 (germline): SEHNR, FQNEAQ (reference sequence). The CDR3 region is CASRLGSHDEQFF. The DNA for the CDR3 is TGTGCCAGCAGGCTAGGTAGCCACGATGAGCAGTTCTTC.

The J gene is TRBJ1-6, the V gene TRBV6-6, with no clear D. The CDR3 is 13 amino acids. The V end lost 4 bases, the J end lost 8 bases, and 9 bases lay between the germline ends. In germline, CDR1 is MNHNY, CDR2 SVGAGI (reference sequence). In DNA, the CDR3 is TGTGCCAGCAGTTCGTCAGCGTATTCACCCCTCCACTTT. Its translation: CASSSSAYSPLHF.

CDR3 DNA: TGTGCCAGCAGTTTCTTTAATAGCGGGCCGTCCTACAATGAGCAGTTCTTC. Translated: CASSFFNSGPSYNEQFF. The V and J genes are TRBV28 and TRBJ2-1; TRBD2 agrees at 7 bases. V lost 3 bases and J lost 1; bases outside the gene matches: 9. The CDR3 length is 17 residues. In germline, CDR1 is MDHEN, CDR2 SYDVKM.

Here the CDR3 reads CASSPAGPPLHF. CDR3 DNA: TGTGCCAGCTCACCGGCAGGCCCACCCCTCCACTTT. This chain joins TRBV18 and TRBJ1-6, with D unclear. CDR3 length: 12 residues. Trimming took 3 bases from V and 11 from J, leaving 8 bases between them. Germline assignment: CDR1 KGHSH and CDR2 LQKENI.

The chain combines TRBV18 with TRBJ2-5, with a weak D call TRBD1 (5 bases). The germline gives CDR1 KGHSH, CDR2 LQKENI. CDR3 size: 14 residues. Trimming shortened V by 4 bases and J by 5 bases, and 14 bases separated the two germline ends. CDR3 residues: CASSRNSGHETQYF. The CDR3 coding sequence is TGTGCCAGCTCACGAAATTCCGGACACGAGACCCAGTACTTC.

This chain joins TRBV28 and TRBJ1-2; possible D gene TRBD1, 5 bases. This CDR3 spans 15 amino acids. With 7 bases removed from V and 8 bases from J, the gap between germline ends came to 23 bases. Germline CDR1 MDHEN, CDR2 SYDVKM. The CDR3, as DNA: TGTGCCAGCACACCCCAGCAAGGGGCCTTGGGCGGCTACACCTTC. Protein sequence: CASTPQQGALGGYTF.

The rearrangement joins TRBV6-5 to TRBJ2-7, with 7 bases that match TRBD2. Germline V CDR1 and CDR2: MNHEY, SVGAGI. With 0 bases clipped from V and 4 bases from J, the junction kept 6 bases outside the gene matches. The CDR3 length is 15 residues. The CDR3 region has the DNA TGTGCCAGCAGTTACTCAGGGAGGGGTGGGTACGAGCAGTACTTC. Residues: CASSYSGRGGYEQYF.

J is TRBJ2-7 and V is TRBV9, with 14 bases lining up with TRBD2. The CDR3 has 17 amino acids. CDR1 is SGDLS and CDR2 is YYNGEE in the germline V gene. After removal of 4 bases from V and 3 bases from J, the junction contained 9 bases not matched to a gene. The CDR3 region is CASSHGTSGSRIYEQYF. The CDR3 DNA reads as TGTGCCAGCAGCCATGGGACTAGCGGGAGCCGGATCTACGAGCAGTACTTC.

The chain joins TRBV6-1 to TRBJ1-4, with TRBD1 matching 7 bases. J gave up 4 bases and V 3 bases, and 8 bases lay outside the gene matches. Germline CDR1 reads MNHNS; CDR2 reads SASEGT. The CDR3 is 16 residues long. The CDR3 nucleotides are TGTGCCAGCAGTGAGTTGCTGGCAGGGGGTAATGAAAAACTGTTTTTT. This translates into CASSELLAGGNEKLFF.

The chain has TRBV19 and TRBJ1-1; maybe TRBD1 (6 bases). Per germline, CDR1 LNHDA and CDR2 SQIVND (reference sequence). The CDR3 sequence is 14 residues long. The V end lost 3 bases, the J end lost 3 bases, and 11 bases lay between the germline ends. CDR3: CASSIEGHYTEAFF. As DNA, the CDR3 is TGTGCCAGTAGTATCGAGGGACACTACACTGAAGCTTTCTTT.

This chain connects TRBV25-1 to TRBJ1-1, with a possible D match to TRBD1 (6 bases). The CDR3 runs to 13 residues. Per germline, CDR1 MGHDK and CDR2 SYGVNS. V lost 4 bases and J 11 bases, leaving 17 bases between the germline ends. Here the CDR3 reads CASSVGGPREAFF. CDR3 in DNA: TGTGCCAGCAGTGTGGGGGGGCCGAGAGAGGCTTTCTTT.

The chain recombines TRBV30 with TRBJ2-3, with TRBD2 identical over 12 bases. Germline V lookup: CDR1 GTSNPN, CDR2 SVGIG (reference sequence). CDR3 size: 16 residues. V was clipped by 0 bases and J by 3 bases; unmatched bases: 4. CDR3 nucleotides: TGTGCCTGGAGTGTGGGGCTAGCGGGGGGGACAGATACGCAGTATTTT. Translated, it gives CAWSVGLAGGTDTQYF.

The chain employs TRBV10-3 and TRBJ2-1; a weak D match, TRBD1 (6 bases). V was pared by 4 bases and J by 7 bases, with 11 bases between. CDR3 size: 13 residues. CDR1 ENHRY and CDR2 SYGVKD come from the germline V gene. The CDR3 DNA sequence: TGTGCCATCAGTGTGGGGGACAAAAATGAGCAGTTCTTC. Its translation is CAISVGDKNEQFF.

Worth noting for this clone: Sequence at one end of the junction differs from germline and may be a read error. The rearrangement joins TRBV7-7 to TRBJ2-3, with D possibly matching TRBD2 (5 bases). CDR1 is SSHAT, CDR2 FNYEAQ, per germline (reference sequence). The CDR3 is 12 residues long. DNA for the CDR3: TGTGCTAGCAGCCCAGGAGGAGGTACGCAGTATTTT. Residues: CASSPGGGTQYF. Drawing the rest from reference TRBV7-7 and TRBJ2-3, the complete variable domain is GAGVSQSPRYKVTKRGQDVTLRCDPISSHATLYWYQQALGQGPEFLTYFNYEAQPDKSGLPSDRFSAERPEGSISTLTIQRTEQRDSAMYRCASSPGGGTQYFGPGTRLTVL.

A few counts support this clone. This chain links TRBV5-8 with TRBJ1-5, with TRBD1 identical over 8 bases. CDR1 is SGHTS, CDR2 YDEGEE, per germline. The CDR3 length is 12 residues. V lost 4 bases, J lost 9 bases, and 3 bases stayed unmatched. The CDR3 spells CASSPGQGPQHF. The CDR3, as DNA: TGTGCCAGCAGCCCCGGACAGGGGCCCCAGCATTTT.

This clone appeared once. J is TRBJ2-3 and V is TRBV24-1; possibly TRBD1 for D (5 bases). V lost 3 bases and J lost 0, with 15 bases in between. The CDR3 loop spans 17 amino acids. Germline lookup yields CDR1 KGHDR and CDR2 SFDVKD. In nucleotides, the CDR3 is TGTGCCACCAGTGATCTTCCTTCGACAGAGAGCACAGATACGCAGTATTTT. Translated: CATSDLPSTESTDTQYF.

This sequence joins TRBV7-9 and TRBJ2-1, with D possibly being TRBD1 (6 bases). The germline V gene encodes CDR1 SEHNR and CDR2 FQNEAQ (reference sequence). V shed 5 bases and J shed 9 bases, with 11 bases lying between them. The CDR3 loop spans 12 amino acids. The CDR3 DNA reads as TGTGCCAGCAGCCAACAGGGCGGTGAGCAGTTCTTC. This codes for CASSQQGGEQFF.

V and J are TRBV9 and TRBJ1-1; 7 positions match TRBD1. The CDR3 spans 15 residues. The V gene end was trimmed by 3 bases and the J gene end by 0 bases; junction bases not matched to a gene: 5. CDR1 is SGDLS, CDR2 YYNGEE, per germline. Here the CDR3 reads CASSALRGLNTEAFF. CDR3 bases: TGTGCCAGCAGCGCTCTAAGGGGGCTGAACACTGAAGCTTTCTTT.

This chain uses TRBV12-3 or TRBV12-4 with TRBJ1-2; 7 positions agree with TRBD1. With V trimmed by 7 bases and J by 4 bases, 6 bases remained unmatched. There are 13 residues in the CDR3. The CDR3 reads CASTLGGAYGYTF. The CDR3 DNA is TGTGCCAGCACCCTAGGGGGCGCCTATGGCTACACCTTC.

V gene TRBV6-1 combines with J gene TRBJ1-5; D gene unclear. Trimming removed 2 bases from V and 13 bases from J, with 15 bases in between. The CDR3 covers 13 residues. Germline V lookup: CDR1 MNHNS, CDR2 SASEGT. The CDR3 DNA sequence: TGTGCCAGCAGTGAAACCCCCGGGAGGGTACAGCATTTT. It encodes CASSETPGRVQHF.

J is TRBJ2-7 and V is TRBV11-2; TRBD2 matches at 8 bases. The CDR3 covers 15 residues. The germline V gene has CDR1 SGHAT and CDR2 FQNNGV. The trim removed 3 bases at V and 7 bases at J, leaving 11 bases unmatched. CDR3 amino acids: CASSFRLASGYEQYF. DNA for the CDR3: TGTGCCAGCAGCTTTAGATTGGCTAGCGGGTATGAGCAGTACTTC.

This clone was detected only once. The V and J genes are TRBV10-3 and TRBJ2-3; 9 bases map to TRBD2. V was clipped by 6 bases and J by 2 bases; unmatched bases: 6. In germline, CDR1 is ENHRY, CDR2 SYGVKD. This CDR3 has 15 residues. In DNA form, the CDR3 reads TGTGCCATCAGGGGCAGCGGGGGGATCACAGATACGCAGTATTTT. This gives the protein CAIRGSGGITDTQYF.